This is a list of T cell receptor beta chains from one sample in a study of human T cells and chemical hapten exposure. Each CDR3 protein gets one entry after TCRdb re-called the RACE reads with MiXCR. The repertoire has approximately 89,000 distinct CDR3 sequences, 9.5% to 13% of them found once; the top ten carry about 2.3%. Source: whole blood, taken in connection with sensitization to the hapten diphenylcyclopropenone (DPC). All receptors come from a woman younger than 45 with alopecia areata. Some clones in this sample may be carry-over from other donors' samples. CDR3s include the opening cysteine and the closing phenylalanine or tryptophan. D genes are given only for firm matches. Clone size is shown for a subset of rows, as once, few, many or a class of expanded clone.

TRBD2	TRBJ2-4	TRBV4-1	many	TGCGCCAGCAGCCAACAAATAGCGGGACCCGGGAAAAACATTCAGTACTTC	CASSQQIAGPGKNIQYF
-	TRBJ2-7	TRBV28	many	TGTGCCAGCAGTTTACTAGCAGGGGCCATACCCTACGAGCAGTACTTC	CASSLLAGAIPYEQYF
-	TRBJ2-1	TRBV15	-	TGTGCCACCAGCAGAGATCAAGGGGGCTACAATGAGCAGTTCTTC	CATSRDQGGYNEQFF
TRBD1	TRBJ1-4	TRBV4-2	few	TGTGCCAGCAGCCAAGGACAGGGAGTAACTAATGAAAAACTGTTTTTT	CASSQGQGVTNEKLFF
-	TRBJ2-2	TRBV7-3	many	TGTGCCAGCAGGACGGGGATGAGCACCGGGGAGCTGTTTTTT	CASRTGMSTGELFF
-	TRBJ1-5	TRBV10-1	many	TGCGCCAGCAGTGAGTTACATCAGCCCCAGCATTTT	CASSELHQPQHF
-	TRBJ2-7	TRBV6-6	few	TGTGCCAGCAGTCTTAGGCCCCCCGGGATGCCGAGAGAGCAGTACTTC	CASSLRPPGMPREQYF
-	TRBJ1-1	TRBV11-1	few	TGTGCCAGCAGGCGACAGGCCTCGAACACTGAAGCTTTCTTT	CASRRQASNTEAFF
-	TRBJ1-1	TRBV29-1	-	TGCAGCGTCCAGGGAAACCTGAACACTGAAGCTTTCTTT	CSVQGNLNTEAFF
-	TRBJ2-5	TRBV29-1	few	TGCAGCGTTGACAGGGCGGGGGAGACCCAGTACTTC	CSVDRAGETQYF
-	TRBJ1-1	TRBV12-3/TRBV12-4	-	TGTGCCAGCAGCCTAAACACGGGAGACACTGAAGCTTTCTTT	CASSLNTGDTEAFF
TRBD1	TRBJ1-5	TRBV19	-	TGTGCCAGTTCGACGTTCGGACAGGCGATTGTAAGCAATCAGCCCCAGCATTTT	CASSTFGQAIVSNQPQHF
-	TRBJ2-7	TRBV6-6	many	TGTGCCAGCAGTCTCGGACTCTACGAGCAGTACTTC	CASSLGLYEQYF
TRBD2	TRBJ2-1	TRBV6-5	few	TGTGCCAGCAGTTACTCGATTATGCGGGGGTACAATGAGCAGTTCTTC	CASSYSIMRGYNEQFF
-	TRBJ1-4	TRBV7-6	many	TGTGCCAGCAGCTTAAGGGGAGGAGAAAAACTGTTTTTT	CASSLRGGEKLFF
TRBD1	TRBJ1-2	TRBV20-1	few	TGCAGTGCACCAGACAGGGCGGGTGGCTACACCTTC	CSAPDRAGGYTF
-	TRBJ1-2	TRBV9	many	TGTGCCAGCAGCGAGCCCGAGGACGGCGCTAACTATGGCTACACCTTC	CASSEPEDGANYGYTF
-	TRBJ2-7	TRBV27	many	TGTGCCAGCAGTTCCTCCAAGGTAGATTCCTCCTACGAGCAGTACTTC	CASSSSKVDSSYEQYF
TRBD1	TRBJ1-6	TRBV5-6	many	TGTGCCAGCAGCTTGGCCGGGACAGGTAATTCACCCCTCCACTTT	CASSLAGTGNSPLHF
TRBD1	TRBJ1-2	TRBV6-5	few	TGTGCCAGCAGAATAAGCCCGACAGGGACGACGGGCTACACCTTC	CASRISPTGTTGYTF
TRBD1	TRBJ1-1	TRBV10-3	-	TGTGCCATCAGCGGACAGGAGAACACTGAAGCTTTCTTT	CAISGQENTEAFF
-	TRBJ1-5	TRBV2	few	TGTGCCAGCAGTGACAGGTATAGCAATCAGCCCCAGCATTTT	CASSDRYSNQPQHF
-	TRBJ1-6	TRBV7-2	many	TGTGCCAGCAGCCCCACCGACTCACCCCTCCACTTT	CASSPTDSPLHF
-	TRBJ1-2	TRBV18	many	TGTGCCAGCTCACCACAATTAGGACGAAATAACTATGGCTACACCTTC	CASSPQLGRNNYGYTF
-	TRBJ1-1	TRBV18	many	TGTGCCAGCTCACCACTGTTAGAAGCGGCTGAAGCTTTCTTT	CASSPLLEAAEAFF
TRBD2	TRBJ2-7	TRBV4-1	few	TGCGCCAGCAGCCAATCCATACTAGCGGGTTACGAGCAGTACTTC	CASSQSILAGYEQYF
-	TRBJ1-5	TRBV20-1	many	TGCAGTGCTAGAGGACGGATACAGCCCCAGCATTTT	CSARGRIQPQHF
-	TRBJ1-2	TRBV28	few	TGTGCCAGCGGATACAAACGTCAAGGGATTGCCGGTGGCTACACCTTC	CASGYKRQGIAGGYTF
TRBD2	TRBJ2-7	TRBV29-1	-	TGCAGCGTTGAGGGACTAGCGGGAGTTGAGCAGTACTTC	CSVEGLAGVEQYF
TRBD2	TRBJ2-1	TRBV20-1	few	TGCAGTGCTACTCTAGCGGGAGCTTCCTACAATGAGCAGTTCTTC	CSATLAGASYNEQFF
TRBD1	TRBJ1-4	TRBV5-6	many	TGTGCCAGCAGTTCGCCCGGGACAGCTAATGAAAAACTGTTTTTT	CASSSPGTANEKLFF
-	TRBJ2-7	TRBV2	few	TGTGCCAGCAGTGAACGAAAACACAAGATCTACGAGCAGTACTTC	CASSERKHKIYEQYF
-	TRBJ1-1	TRBV30	few	TGTGCCTGGAGTGTAGCCGGGGGGAACACTGAAGCTTTCTTT	CAWSVAGGNTEAFF
-	TRBJ1-1	TRBV27	few	TGTGCCAGCCTCGGCCTGGCAAAGAACACTGAAGCTTTCTTT	CASLGLAKNTEAFF
-	TRBJ1-2	TRBV7-2	many	TGTGCCAGCAGCCCTAGCGGCCAGATGGGCCATGGCTACACCTTC	CASSPSGQMGHGYTF